These 28 T cell receptor beta chains originate from one sample sequenced in a study of T cells in Graves' hyperthyroidism and ophthalmopathy. RNA transcripts gave rise to amplified TCR beta CDR3 regions. The TCR CDR3 first-round RT-PCR relied on the HTBI primer set. Using its own MiXCR run on the multiplex PCR reads, TCRdb lists one record per CDR3 protein. The table has approximately 410,000 distinct CDR3 sequences, approximately 15% seen once. The sequencing input was blood. All receptors come from a man aged 18-30 years with Graves' ophthalmopathy.

This clonotype has ten or more counts. The chain links TRBV11-2 to TRBJ2-5; D remains ambiguous. Germline V gives CDR1 SGHAT, CDR2 FQNNGV. Trimming took off 4 bases at V and 0 bases at J, with 9 bases between the two ends. The CDR3 runs to 14 residues. The CDR3 bases are TGTGCCAGCAGCTCGGCGCTAGACCAAGAGACCCAGTACTTC. Its translation is CASSSALDQETQYF.

V gene TRBV6-5 combines with J gene TRBJ2-1, with 8 bases identical to TRBD2. This CDR3 has 14 amino acids. The germline V gene has CDR1 MNHEY and CDR2 SVGAGI. J was trimmed by 3 bases and V by 11 bases; bases with no gene match: 9. The DNA for the CDR3 is TGTGCCGCATCGGTCACTAGCGGCTACAATGAGCAGTTCTTC. Translated, it gives CAASVTSGYNEQFF.

This sequence joins TRBV27 and TRBJ1-5; D is unclear. In germline, CDR1 is MNHEY, CDR2 SMNVEV (reference sequence). Trimming took 10 bases from V and 7 from J, leaving 26 bases between them. CDR3 length: 16 amino acids. CDR3 protein: CATSNVPGPIGQPQHF. CDR3 DNA: TGTGCCACCTCAAACGTACCCGGCCCCATAGGGCAGCCCCAGCATTTT.

This clonotype was seen ten or more times. The V and J genes are TRBV4-1 and TRBJ2-3; D gene ambiguous. V was shortened by 1 base and J by 0 bases, with 5 bases between the two germline ends. Germline V CDR1 and CDR2: MGHRA, YSYEKL. The CDR3 length is 14 residues. CDR3 in DNA: TGCGCCAGCAGCCAAGTAGGGAGCACAGATACGCAGTATTTT. It translates to CASSQVGSTDTQYF.

This clonotype has ten or more counts. The rearrangement joins TRBV15 to TRBJ1-1, with 9 bases aligning to TRBD1. The CDR3 extends over 18 amino acids. CDR1 LNHNV and CDR2 YYDKDF come from the germline V gene (reference sequence). V was clipped by 4 bases and J by 1 base; unmatched bases: 13. CDR3 sequence: CATSTSPGQGIANTEAFF. As DNA, the CDR3 is TGTGCCACCAGCACTAGTCCGGGACAGGGAATTGCGAACACTGAAGCTTTCTTT. Full variable domain (outside the CDR3, taken from reference TRBV15 and TRBJ1-1): DAMVIQNPRYQVTQFGKPVTLSCSQTLNHNVMYWYQQKSSQAPKLLFHYYDKDFNNEADTPDNFQSRRPNTSFCFLDIRSPGLGDTAMYLCATSTSPGQGIANTEAFFGQGTRLTVV.

This clonotype was picked up many times. The chain recombines TRBV11-2 with TRBJ2-7; D is tentatively TRBD1 or TRBD2 (6 bases each). Germline assignment: CDR1 SGHAT and CDR2 FQNNGV. Trimming took off 3 bases at V and 3 bases at J, with 12 bases between the two ends. The CDR3 has 14 residues. In nucleotides, the CDR3 is TGTGCCAGCAGCTTCTCACAGGGACTCTACGAGCAGTACTTC. It specifies CASSFSQGLYEQYF.

This clonotype occurred many times. The chain recombines TRBV14 with TRBJ2-3; D is unresolved. The CDR3 loop spans 16 amino acids. Germline lookup yields CDR1 SGHDN and CDR2 FVKESK. Trimming removed 0 bases from V and 0 bases from J, with 10 bases in between. CDR3 amino acids: CASSQDGGVSTDTQYF. The CDR3 nucleotides are TGTGCCAGCAGCCAAGACGGCGGCGTCAGCACAGATACGCAGTATTTT.

A few counts support this clonotype. This chain links TRBV6-5 with TRBJ1-2, with D possibly being TRBD1 (6 bases). The CDR3 runs to 14 residues. The V end was cut by 2 bases, the J end by 5 bases, with 12 bases between. CDR1 MNHEY and CDR2 SVGAGI come from the germline V gene. The CDR3 sequence: CASSYGWGRYGYTF. The CDR3 DNA follows: TGTGCCAGCAGTTACGGGTGGGGGCGATATGGCTACACCTTC.

This clonotype was recorded many times. The rearrangement uses TRBV7-9 and TRBJ2-2; possibly TRBD2 for D (5 bases). Germline V gene sequence: CDR1 SEHNR, CDR2 FQNEAQ (reference sequence). The CDR3 sequence is 16 residues long. Trimming left V 0 bases short and J 4 bases short, with 12 bases between. The CDR3 reads CASSLAMGEGTGELFF. The CDR3 coding sequence is TGTGCCAGCAGCTTAGCAATGGGAGAAGGCACCGGGGAGCTGTTTTTT.

In this sample, this clonotype turned up a few times. The rearrangement uses TRBV19 and TRBJ2-7; D is ambiguous. From germline, CDR1 is LNHDA and CDR2 SQIVND (reference sequence). Trimming removed 5 bases at V and 2 bases at J, with 13 bases between. The CDR3 sequence is 14 residues long. The CDR3 DNA follows: TGTGCCAGTAGTCCCTGGTCGGGCACCTACGAGCAGTACTTC. It codes for CASSPWSGTYEQYF.

In its sample, this clonotype was seen many times. The J gene is TRBJ2-2, the V gene TRBV7-9; TRBD1 might be the D (6 bases). The CDR3 runs to 14 residues. V lost 5 bases and J 5 bases, leaving 12 bases between the germline ends. Per germline, CDR1 SEHNR and CDR2 FQNEAQ (reference sequence). The CDR3 loop is CASSITTGTGELFF. In DNA form, the CDR3 reads TGTGCCAGCAGCATAACCACAGGGACCGGGGAGCTGTTTTTT.

On this clonotype: This may come from a read error, since a much larger clone is one base off. The chain employs TRBV27 and TRBJ2-7; TRBD1 or TRBD2 may be the D gene (5 bases each). Germline CDR1 is MNHEY and CDR2 is SMNVEV (reference sequence). The length of the CDR3 is 14 residues. Here the CDR3 DNA reads TGTGCCAGCAGTTTAAGGAGAGGGACCTACGAGCTGTACTTC. This translates into CASSLRRGTYELYF.

The chain is built from TRBV19 and TRBJ2-7; 7 positions match TRBD1. From germline, CDR1 is LNHDA and CDR2 SQIVND (reference sequence). V dropped 4 bases and J dropped 3; count of bases not matched to a gene: 6. The CDR3 is 14 amino acids. The CDR3 DNA reads as TGTGCCAGTAGTAGGACAGGTGGAGACTACGAGCAGTACTTC. Its protein product is CASSRTGGDYEQYF. Variable domain in full (rest from reference TRBV19 and TRBJ2-7): DGGITQSPKYLFRKEGQNVTLSCEQNLNHDAMYWYRQDPGQGLRLIYYSQIVNDFQKGDIAEGYSVSREKKESFPLTVTSAQKNPTAFYLCASSRTGGDYEQYFGPGTRLTVT.

The V gene is TRBV5-1, the J gene TRBJ2-7; D could derive from TRBD1 or TRBD2 (6 bases each). Germline assignment: CDR1 SGHRS and CDR2 YFSETQ. This CDR3 comprises 13 residues. Trimming left V 7 bases short and J 4 bases short, with 15 bases between. The CDR3 spells CASCLGGGYEQYF. The CDR3 DNA reads TGCGCCAGCTGTCTGGGGGGCGGGTACGAGCAGTACTTC. The complete variable domain, with remaining parts taken from reference TRBV5-1 and TRBJ2-7, reads KAGVTQTPRYLIKTRGQQVTLSCSPISGHRSVSWYQQTPGQGLQFLFEYFSETQRNKGNFPGRFSGRQFSNSRSEMNVSTLELGDSALYLCASCLGGGYEQYFGPGTRLTVT.

V usage is TRBV29-1 and J usage is TRBJ2-1; D is uncertain. This CDR3 is built from 11 residues. Germline assignment: CDR1 SQVTM and CDR2 ANQGSEA. The V and J ends lost 4 bases and 10 bases respectively, with 11 bases between them. In DNA form, the CDR3 reads TGCAGCGTTGCCTCAACGAGCGAGCAGTTCTTC. Translating it yields CSVASTSEQFF.

This clonotype has a handful of counts. V and J are TRBV2 and TRBJ1-1; 9 bases are shared with TRBD1. The J segment lost 5 bases and the V segment lost 5 bases, leaving 6 bases of the junction unmatched. The length of the CDR3 is 14 residues. Germline values: CDR1 SNHLY, CDR2 FYNNEI. In DNA, the CDR3 is TGTGCCAGCAGTCGAGACAGGGGGGGGACTGAAGCTTTCTTT. This translates into CASSRDRGGTEAFF.

This clonotype has at least ten counts. The chain uses TRBV3-1 and TRBJ1-5, with 8 bases matching TRBD1. V lost 8 bases and J lost 1; bases outside the gene matches: 1. Per the germline V gene, CDR1 is LGHDT and CDR2 is YNNKEL (reference sequence). The CDR3 runs to 13 residues. Here the CDR3 reads CASGQGSNQPQHF. CDR3 coding DNA: TGTGCCAGCGGACAGGGCAGCAATCAGCCCCAGCATTTT.

Ten or more counts support this clonotype. This chain uses TRBV7-9 with TRBJ2-7; TRBD1 might be the D (5 bases). V shed 8 bases and J shed 4 bases, with 12 bases lying between them. The germline V gene encodes CDR1 SEHNR and CDR2 FQNEAQ (reference sequence). The CDR3 covers 12 residues. The CDR3 DNA reads as TGTGCCAGCCTCAGTGGGGCGTACGAGCAGTACTTC. This gives the protein CASLSGAYEQYF.

Many counts were recorded for this clonotype. This chain uses TRBV5-1 with TRBJ2-7; D unresolved. V gave up 7 bases and J gave up 6 bases, with 11 bases separating them. Germline CDR1 and CDR2: SGHRS and YFSETQ. The CDR3 loop spans 11 amino acids. CDR3 in amino acids: CASGSGPEQYF. The CDR3 DNA is TGCGCCAGCGGGTCCGGGCCCGAGCAGTACTTC.

At least ten counts were recorded for this clonotype. V is TRBV30 and J is TRBJ2-7; D is undetermined. Per the germline V gene, CDR1 is GTSNPN and CDR2 is SVGIG (reference sequence). This CDR3 is 14 amino acids long. V lost 0 bases and J lost 0, with 9 bases in between. The CDR3 nucleotides are TGTGCCTGGAGTGTAGAGGTTAGCTCCTACGAGCAGTACTTC. It yields the protein CAWSVEVSSYEQYF.

This clonotype was observed many times. The chain joins TRBV12-3 or TRBV12-4 to TRBJ1-4; 7 nucleotides agree with TRBD1. The CDR3 is 15 amino acids. The junction had 6 bases not matched to a gene; V was cut back by 1 base and J by 7 bases. The CDR3 DNA follows: TGTGCCAGCAGTTTAGGGAAGGGGGCGGGTGAAAAACTGTTTTTT. Translating it yields CASSLGKGAGEKLFF.

This clonotype was seen many times. The CDR3 is CASRRQGSTDTQYF. For the CDR3, the DNA is TGTGCCAGCAGGCGCCAGGGTAGCACAGATACGCAGTATTTT. The chain is built from TRBV27 and TRBJ2-3, with TRBD1 as a possible D gene (5 bases). V lost 6 bases, J lost 0 bases, and 10 bases lay in between. Per the germline V gene, CDR1 is MNHEY and CDR2 is SMNVEV (reference sequence). The CDR3 consists of 14 residues.

This clonotype was recorded many times. The J gene is TRBJ2-7, the V gene TRBV7-2; 7 nucleotides agree with TRBD2. V dropped 2 bases and J dropped 7; count of bases not matched to a gene: 8. CDR3 length: 14 residues. CDR1 is SGHTA, CDR2 FQGNSA, per germline. CDR3 DNA: TGTGCCAGCAGCTTATTTTGGGCGGGGGAAGAGCAGTACTTC. Translating it yields CASSLFWAGEEQYF.

This clonotype was detected many times. The chain employs TRBV20-1 and TRBJ2-5; TRBD2 matches at 13 bases. The V and J ends lost 7 bases and 5 bases, in that order; junction bases with no gene match: 10. This CDR3 has 15 residues. Germline V CDR1 and CDR2: DFQATT, SNEGSKA (reference sequence). CDR3 amino acids: CSVILLAGGLETQYF. CDR3 bases: TGCAGTGTCATCCTACTAGCGGGGGGGTTGGAGACCCAGTACTTC.

This clonotype appeared a few times. This chain links TRBV7-6 with TRBJ1-4; D is unclear. The CDR3 consists of 15 residues. The V end was cut by 2 bases, the J end by 4 bases, with 11 bases between. CDR1 and CDR2 from the germline V gene are SGHVS and FNYEAQ. The CDR3 bases are TGTGCCAGCAGCTTAAACGGACTGAGTAATGAAAAACTGTTTTTT. Its translation is CASSLNGLSNEKLFF.

This clonotype was counted many times. The rearrangement uses TRBV5-1 and TRBJ2-5; a weak D match, TRBD2 (5 bases). This CDR3 spans 15 amino acids. V was trimmed by 0 bases and J by 13 bases, leaving 22 bases between them. Germline CDR1 SGHRS, CDR2 YFSETQ. The chain's CDR3 is CASSLEFQRSPQMYF. Here the CDR3 DNA reads TGCGCCAGCAGCTTGGAGTTCCAGCGGAGTCCCCAGATGTACTTC.

This clonotype showed up many times. V gene TRBV7-9 combines with J gene TRBJ2-7; D call uncertain. The CDR3 is 14 residues long. The germline gives CDR1 SEHNR, CDR2 FQNEAQ (reference sequence). V was trimmed by 8 bases and J by 0 bases, leaving 14 bases between them. The CDR3 region is CASGRLQSSYEQYF. CDR3 coding DNA: TGTGCCAGCGGCAGGTTACAGAGCTCCTACGAGCAGTACTTC. Full variable domain (rest looked up from reference TRBV7-9 and TRBJ2-7): DTGVSQNPRHKITKRGQNVTFRCDPISEHNRLYWYRQTLGQGPEFLTYFQNEAQLEKSRLLSDRFSAERPKGSFSTLEIQRTEQGDSAMYLCASGRLQSSYEQYFGPGTRLTVT.

This clonotype was counted at least ten times. This sequence joins TRBV7-9 and TRBJ2-1; the D is unclear. Trimming took off 2 bases at V and 8 bases at J, with 4 bases between the two ends. Per the germline V gene, CDR1 is SEHNR and CDR2 is FQNEAQ (reference sequence). CDR3 length: 11 amino acids. The CDR3 region has the DNA TGTGCCAGCAGCTTAATCGATGAGCAGTTCTTC. Translated: CASSLIDEQFF.